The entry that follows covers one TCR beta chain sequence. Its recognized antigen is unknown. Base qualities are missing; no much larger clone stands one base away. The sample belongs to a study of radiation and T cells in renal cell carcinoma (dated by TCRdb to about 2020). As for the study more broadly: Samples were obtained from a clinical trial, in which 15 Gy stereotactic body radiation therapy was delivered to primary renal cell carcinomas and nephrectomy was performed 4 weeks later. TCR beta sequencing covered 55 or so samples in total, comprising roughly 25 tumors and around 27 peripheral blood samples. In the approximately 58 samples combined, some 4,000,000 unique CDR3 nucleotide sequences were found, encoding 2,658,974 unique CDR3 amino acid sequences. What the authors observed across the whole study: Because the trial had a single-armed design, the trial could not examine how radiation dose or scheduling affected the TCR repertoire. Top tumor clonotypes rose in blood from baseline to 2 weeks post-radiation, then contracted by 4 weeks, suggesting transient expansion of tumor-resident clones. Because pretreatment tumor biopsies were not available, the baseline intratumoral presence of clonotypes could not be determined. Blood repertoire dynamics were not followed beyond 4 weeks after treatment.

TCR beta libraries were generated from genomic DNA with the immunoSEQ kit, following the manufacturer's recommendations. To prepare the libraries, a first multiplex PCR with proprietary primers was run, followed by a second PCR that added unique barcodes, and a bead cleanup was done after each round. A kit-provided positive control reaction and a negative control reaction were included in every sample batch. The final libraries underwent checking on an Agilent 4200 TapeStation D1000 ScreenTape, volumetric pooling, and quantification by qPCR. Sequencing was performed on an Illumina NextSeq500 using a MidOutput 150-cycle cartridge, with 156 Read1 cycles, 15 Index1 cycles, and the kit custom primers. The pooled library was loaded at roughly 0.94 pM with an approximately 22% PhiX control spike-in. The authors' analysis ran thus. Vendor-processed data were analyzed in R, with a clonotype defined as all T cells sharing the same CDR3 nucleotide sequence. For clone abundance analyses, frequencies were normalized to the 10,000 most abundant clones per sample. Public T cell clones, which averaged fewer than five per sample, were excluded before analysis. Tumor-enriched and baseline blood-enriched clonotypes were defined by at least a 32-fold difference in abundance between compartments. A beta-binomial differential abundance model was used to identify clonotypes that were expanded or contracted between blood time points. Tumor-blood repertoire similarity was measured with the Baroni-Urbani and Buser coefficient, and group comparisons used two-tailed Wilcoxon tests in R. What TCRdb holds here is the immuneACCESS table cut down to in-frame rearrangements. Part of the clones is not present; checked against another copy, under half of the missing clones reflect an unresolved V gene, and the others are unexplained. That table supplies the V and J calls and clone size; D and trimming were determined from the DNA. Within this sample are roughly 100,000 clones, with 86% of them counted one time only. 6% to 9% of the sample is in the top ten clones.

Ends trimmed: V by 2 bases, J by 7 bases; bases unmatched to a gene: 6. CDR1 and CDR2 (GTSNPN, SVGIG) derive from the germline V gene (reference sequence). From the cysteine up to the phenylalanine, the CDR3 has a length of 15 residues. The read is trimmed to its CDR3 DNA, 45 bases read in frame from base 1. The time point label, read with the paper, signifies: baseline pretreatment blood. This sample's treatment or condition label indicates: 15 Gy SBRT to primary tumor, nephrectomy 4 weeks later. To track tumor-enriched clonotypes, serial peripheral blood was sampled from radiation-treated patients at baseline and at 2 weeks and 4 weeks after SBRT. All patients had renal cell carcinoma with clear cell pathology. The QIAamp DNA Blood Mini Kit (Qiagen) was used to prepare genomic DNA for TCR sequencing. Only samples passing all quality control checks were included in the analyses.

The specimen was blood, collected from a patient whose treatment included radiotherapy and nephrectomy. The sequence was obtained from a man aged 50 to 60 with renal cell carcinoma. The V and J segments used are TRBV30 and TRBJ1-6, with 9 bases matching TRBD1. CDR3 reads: CAWSPPGTGNSPLHF. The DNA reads TGTGCCTGGAGTCCCCCCGGGACAGGGAATTCACCCCTCCACTTT.